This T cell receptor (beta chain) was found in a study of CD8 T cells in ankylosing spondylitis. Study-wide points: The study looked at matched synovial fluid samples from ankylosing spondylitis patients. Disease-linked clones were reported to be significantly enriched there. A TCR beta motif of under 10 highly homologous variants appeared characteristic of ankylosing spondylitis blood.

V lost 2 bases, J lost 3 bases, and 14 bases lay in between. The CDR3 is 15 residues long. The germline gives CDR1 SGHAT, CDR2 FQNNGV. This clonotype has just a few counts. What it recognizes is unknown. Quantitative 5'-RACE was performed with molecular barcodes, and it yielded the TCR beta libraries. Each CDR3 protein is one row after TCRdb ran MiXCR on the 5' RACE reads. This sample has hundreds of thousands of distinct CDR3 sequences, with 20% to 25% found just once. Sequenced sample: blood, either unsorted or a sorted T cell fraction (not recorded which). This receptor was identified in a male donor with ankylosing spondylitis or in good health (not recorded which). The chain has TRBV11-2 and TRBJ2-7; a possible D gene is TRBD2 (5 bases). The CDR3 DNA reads TGTGCCAGCAGCTTATTTGCGGGCGACGACTACGAGCAGTACTTC. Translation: CASSLFAGDDYEQYF.